Below are 3 T cell receptor beta chains sequenced from a single sample in a study of blood T cell repertoires in COVID-19. Some clones are missing from TCRdb's copy, which holds only in-frame ones; the method was immunoSEQ multiplex PCR. The data contain under 140,000 clones, 65% to 80% of them singletons. What was sequenced was peripheral blood. These TCRs come from an older woman with acute or convalescent COVID-19.

The gene calls are TRBV20-1 and TRBJ2-4; D is uncertain. V was trimmed by 3 bases and J by 0 bases, leaving 12 bases between them. The CDR3 is 15 residues long. Germline CDR1 reads DFQATT; CDR2 reads SNEGSKA (reference sequence). The CDR3 coding sequence is TGCAGTGCTAGTGGTAGCCTTCTAGCCAAAAACATTCAGTACTTC. Translating gives CSASGSLLAKNIQYF.

The chain has TRBV10-1 and TRBJ2-5; D gene ambiguous. The CDR3 is 16 amino acids. Deletions cut 4 bases from V and 3 bases from J, with 18 bases between. CDR1 is WNHNN and CDR2 is SYGVQD in the germline V gene (reference sequence). CDR3 bases: TGCGCCAGCAGTGCCTCTGGTAGCCTCCCGGAAGAGACCCAGTACTTC. It encodes CASSASGSLPEETQYF.

This chain uses TRBV28 with TRBJ1-1; D uncertain. The V and J ends lost 3 bases and 8 bases respectively, with 10 bases between them. This CDR3 has 12 amino acids. Germline CDR1 and CDR2: MDHEN and SYDVKM. The CDR3 sequence is CASSFAQLEAFF. CDR3 sequence (DNA): TGTGCCAGCAGTTTTGCACAGCTGGAAGCTTTCTTT.